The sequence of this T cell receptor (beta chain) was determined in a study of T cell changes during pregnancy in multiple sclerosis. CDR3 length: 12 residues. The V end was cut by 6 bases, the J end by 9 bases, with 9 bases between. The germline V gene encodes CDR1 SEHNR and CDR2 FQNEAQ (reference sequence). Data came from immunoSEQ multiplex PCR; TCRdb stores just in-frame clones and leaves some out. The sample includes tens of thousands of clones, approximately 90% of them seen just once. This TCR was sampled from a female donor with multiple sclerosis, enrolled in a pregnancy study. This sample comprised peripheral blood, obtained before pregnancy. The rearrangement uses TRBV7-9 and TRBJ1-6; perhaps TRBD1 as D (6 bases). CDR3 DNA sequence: TGTGCCAGCAGGGACAGCGGTTCACCCCTCCACTTT. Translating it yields CASRDSGSPLHF. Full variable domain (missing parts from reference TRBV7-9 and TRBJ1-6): DTGVSQNPRHKITKRGQNVTFRCDPISEHNRLYWYRQTLGQGPEFLTYFQNEAQLEKSRLLSDRFSAERPKGSFSTLEIQRTEQGDSAMYLCASRDSGSPLHFGNGTRLTVT.